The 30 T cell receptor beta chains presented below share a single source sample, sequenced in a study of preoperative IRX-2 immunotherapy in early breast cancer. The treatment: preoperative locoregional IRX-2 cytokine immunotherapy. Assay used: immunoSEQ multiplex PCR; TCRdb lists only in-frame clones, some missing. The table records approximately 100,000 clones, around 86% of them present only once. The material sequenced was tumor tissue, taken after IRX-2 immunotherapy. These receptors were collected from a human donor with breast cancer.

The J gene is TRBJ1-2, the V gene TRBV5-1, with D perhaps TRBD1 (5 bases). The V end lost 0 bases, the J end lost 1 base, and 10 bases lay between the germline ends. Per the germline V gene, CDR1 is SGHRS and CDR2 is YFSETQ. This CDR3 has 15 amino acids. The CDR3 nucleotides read TGCGCCAGCAGCTTGGATGGGGCCAGTAACTATGGCTACACCTTC. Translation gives CASSLDGASNYGYTF.

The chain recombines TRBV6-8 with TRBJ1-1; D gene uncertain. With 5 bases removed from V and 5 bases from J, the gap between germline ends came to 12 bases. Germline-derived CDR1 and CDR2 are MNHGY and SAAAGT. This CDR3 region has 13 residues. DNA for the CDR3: TGTGCCAGCAGTGCGGGGAGGGATACTGAAGCTTTCTTT. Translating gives CASSAGRDTEAFF.

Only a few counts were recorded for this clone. This CDR3 reads CASSMGRQLQETQYF. The CDR3 nucleotides read TGTGCCAGTAGTATGGGTCGACAGCTCCAAGAGACCCAGTACTTC. V usage is TRBV19 and J usage is TRBJ2-5, with D perhaps matching TRBD1 (5 bases). The CDR3 consists of 15 residues. Germline V lookup: CDR1 LNHDA, CDR2 SQIVND (reference sequence). Trimming removed 3 bases from V and 1 base from J, with 12 bases in between.

In nucleotides, the CDR3 is TGTGCCAGCAGCTTGACCGAGGTAGGCACAGATACGCAGTATTTT. Translated: CASSLTEVGTDTQYF. This sequence joins TRBV7-6 and TRBJ2-3; D is unclear. CDR1 is SGHVS and CDR2 is FNYEAQ in the germline V gene. The length of the CDR3 is 15 residues. V was clipped by 3 bases and J by 1 base, with 11 bases between them. Full variable domain (rest looked up from reference TRBV7-6 and TRBJ2-3): GAGVSQSPRYKVTKRGQDVALRCDPISGHVSLYWYRQALGQGPEFLTYFNYEAQQDKSGLPNDRFSAERPEGSISTLTIQRTEQRDSAMYRCASSLTEVGTDTQYFGPGTRLTVL.

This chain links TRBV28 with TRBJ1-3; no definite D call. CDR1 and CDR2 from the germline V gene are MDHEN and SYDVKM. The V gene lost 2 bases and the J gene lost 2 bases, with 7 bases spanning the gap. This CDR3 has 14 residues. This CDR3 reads CASSLPGAGNTIYF. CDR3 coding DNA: TGTGCCAGCAGTTTACCCGGGGCTGGAAACACCATATATTTT.

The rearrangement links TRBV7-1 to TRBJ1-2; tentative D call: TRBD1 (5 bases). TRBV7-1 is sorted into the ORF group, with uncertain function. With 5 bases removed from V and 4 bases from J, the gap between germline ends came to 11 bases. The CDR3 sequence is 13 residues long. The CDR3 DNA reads TGTGCCAGCAGCCGGGACGGAACCTATGGCTACACCTTC. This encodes CASSRDGTYGYTF.

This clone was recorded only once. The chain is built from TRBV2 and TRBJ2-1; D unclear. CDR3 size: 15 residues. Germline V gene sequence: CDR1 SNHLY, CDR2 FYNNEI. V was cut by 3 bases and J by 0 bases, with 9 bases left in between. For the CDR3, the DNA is TGTGCCAGCAGTGATGGAGCCAGCTCCTACAATGAGCAGTTCTTC. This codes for CASSDGASSYNEQFF.

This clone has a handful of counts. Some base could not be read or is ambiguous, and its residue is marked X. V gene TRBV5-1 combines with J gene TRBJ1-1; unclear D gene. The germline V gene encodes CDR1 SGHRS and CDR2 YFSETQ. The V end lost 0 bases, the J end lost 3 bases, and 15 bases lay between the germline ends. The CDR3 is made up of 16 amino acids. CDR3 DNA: TGCGCCAGCAGCTTGGTTACGGRCAGGAAATACACTGAAGCTTTCTTT. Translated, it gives CASSLVTXRKYTEAFF.

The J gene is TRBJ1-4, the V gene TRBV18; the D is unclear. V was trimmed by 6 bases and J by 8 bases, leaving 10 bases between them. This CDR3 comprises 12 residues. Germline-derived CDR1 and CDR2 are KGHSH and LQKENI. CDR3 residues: CASSPIGEKLFF. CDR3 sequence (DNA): TGTGCCAGCTCTCCCATCGGCGAAAAACTGTTTTTT.

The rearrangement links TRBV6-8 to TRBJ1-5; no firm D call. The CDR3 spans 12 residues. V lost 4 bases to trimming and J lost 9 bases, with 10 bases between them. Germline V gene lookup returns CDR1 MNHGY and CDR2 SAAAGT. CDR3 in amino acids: CASSSSGWPQHF. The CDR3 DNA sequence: TGTGCCAGCAGTTCCTCGGGATGGCCCCAGCATTTT.

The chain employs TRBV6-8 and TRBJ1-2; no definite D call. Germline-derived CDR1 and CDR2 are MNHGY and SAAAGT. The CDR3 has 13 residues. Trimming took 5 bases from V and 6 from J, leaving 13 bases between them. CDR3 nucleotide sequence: TGTGCCAGCAGTGACTACCCCGGGAATGGCTACACCTTC. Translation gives CASSDYPGNGYTF.

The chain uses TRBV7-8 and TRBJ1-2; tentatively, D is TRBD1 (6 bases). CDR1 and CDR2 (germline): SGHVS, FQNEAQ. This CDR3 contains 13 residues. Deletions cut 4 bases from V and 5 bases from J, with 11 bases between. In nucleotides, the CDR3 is TGTGCCAGCAGCTCACAGGGAAGATATGGCTACACCTTC. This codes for CASSSQGRYGYTF.

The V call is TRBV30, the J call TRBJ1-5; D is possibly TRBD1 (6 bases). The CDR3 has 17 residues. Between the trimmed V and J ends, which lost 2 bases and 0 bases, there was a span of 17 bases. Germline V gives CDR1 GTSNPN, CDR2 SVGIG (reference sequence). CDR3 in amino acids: CAWSKGQGQYSNQPQHF. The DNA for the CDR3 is TGTGCCTGGAGTAAGGGGCAGGGGCAATATAGCAATCAGCCCCAGCATTTT.

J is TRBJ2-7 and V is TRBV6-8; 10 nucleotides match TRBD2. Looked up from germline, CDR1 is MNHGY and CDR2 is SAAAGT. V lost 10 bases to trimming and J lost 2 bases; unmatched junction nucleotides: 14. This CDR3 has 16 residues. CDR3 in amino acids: CAILSEGLASTYEQYF. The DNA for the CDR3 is TGTGCCATTCTGAGTGAGGGACTAGCGAGCACCTACGAGCAGTACTTC.

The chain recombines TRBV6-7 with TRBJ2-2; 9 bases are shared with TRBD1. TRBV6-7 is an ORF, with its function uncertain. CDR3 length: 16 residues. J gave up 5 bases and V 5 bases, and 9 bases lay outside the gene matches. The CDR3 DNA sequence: TGTGCCAGCAGTGAAGGGACAGGGCTGGGGACCGGGGAGCTGTTTTTT. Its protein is CASSEGTGLGTGELFF.

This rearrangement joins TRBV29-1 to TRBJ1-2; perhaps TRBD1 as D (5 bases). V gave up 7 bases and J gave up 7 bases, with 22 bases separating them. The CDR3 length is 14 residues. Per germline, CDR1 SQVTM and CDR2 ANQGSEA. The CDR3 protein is CSAGVFEGGAGYTF. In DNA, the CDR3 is TGCAGCGCCGGGGTATTTGAGGGAGGGGCTGGCTACACCTTC.

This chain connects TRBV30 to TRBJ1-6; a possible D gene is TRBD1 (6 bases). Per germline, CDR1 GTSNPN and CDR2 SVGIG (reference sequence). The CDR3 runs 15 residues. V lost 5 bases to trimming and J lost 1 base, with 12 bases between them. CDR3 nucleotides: TGTGCCTGGGCGAAGGGGGGGTCCTATAATTCACCCCTCCACTTT. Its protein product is CAWAKGGSYNSPLHF. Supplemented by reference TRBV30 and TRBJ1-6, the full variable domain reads SQTIHQWPATLVQPVGSPLSLECTVEGTSNPNLYWYRQAAGRGLQLLFYSVGIGQISSEVPQNLSASRPQDRQFILSSKKLLLSDSGFYLCAWAKGGSYNSPLHFGNGTRLTVT.

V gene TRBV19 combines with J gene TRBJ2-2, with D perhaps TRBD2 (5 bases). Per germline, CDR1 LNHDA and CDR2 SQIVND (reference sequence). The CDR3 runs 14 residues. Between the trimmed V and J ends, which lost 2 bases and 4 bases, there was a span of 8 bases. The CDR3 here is CASSIREITGELFF. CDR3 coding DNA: TGTGCCAGTAGTATAAGGGAGATCACCGGGGAGCTGTTTTTT. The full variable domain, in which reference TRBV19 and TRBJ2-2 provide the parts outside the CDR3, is DGGITQSPKYLFRKEGQNVTLSCEQNLNHDAMYWYRQDPGQGLRLIYYSQIVNDFQKGDIAEGYSVSREKKESFPLTVTSAQKNPTAFYLCASSIREITGELFFGEGSRLTVL.

CDR3 residues: CASISRTGSYNEQFF. CDR3 bases: TGTGCCAGCATTTCCCGGACGGGCTCCTACAATGAGCAGTTCTTC. The chain carries TRBV6-8 and TRBJ2-1; D is uncertain. Trimming pared 7 bases from V and 0 bases from J, leaving 13 bases between. CDR3 length equals 15 residues. Germline CDR1 is MNHGY and CDR2 is SAAAGT.

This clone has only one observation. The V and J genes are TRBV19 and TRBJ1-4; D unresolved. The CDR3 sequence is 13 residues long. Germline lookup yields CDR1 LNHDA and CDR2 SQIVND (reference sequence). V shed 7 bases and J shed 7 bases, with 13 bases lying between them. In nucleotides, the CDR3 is TGTGCCAGTAACGGGGATCGTAGTGAAAAACTGTTTTTT. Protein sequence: CASNGDRSEKLFF.

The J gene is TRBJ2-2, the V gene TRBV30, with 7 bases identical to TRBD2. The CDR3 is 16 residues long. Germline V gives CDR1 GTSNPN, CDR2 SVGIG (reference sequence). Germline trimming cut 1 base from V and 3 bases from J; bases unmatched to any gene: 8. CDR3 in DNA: TGTGCCTGGAGTGCCCCGGGAGGCAGCTACACCGGGGAGCTGTTTTTT. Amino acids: CAWSAPGGSYTGELFF.

CDR3 DNA sequence: TGTGCCAGTAGTATAGACGAGGGGAAGCAAGCTTTCTTT. Translating it yields CASSIDEGKQAFF. The rearrangement uses TRBV19 and TRBJ1-1; tentatively, D is TRBD1 (5 bases). Trimming stripped 0 bases from V and 9 bases from J, with 11 bases between. The CDR3 extends over 13 amino acids. The V gene's germline CDR1 is LNHDA and CDR2 SQIVND (reference sequence).

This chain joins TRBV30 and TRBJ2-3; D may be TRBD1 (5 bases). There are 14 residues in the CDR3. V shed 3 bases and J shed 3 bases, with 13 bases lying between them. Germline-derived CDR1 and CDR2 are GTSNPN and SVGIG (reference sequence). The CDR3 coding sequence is TGTGCCTGGAGGGTATGGGGCCGGACAGATACGCAGTATTTT. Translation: CAWRVWGRTDTQYF.

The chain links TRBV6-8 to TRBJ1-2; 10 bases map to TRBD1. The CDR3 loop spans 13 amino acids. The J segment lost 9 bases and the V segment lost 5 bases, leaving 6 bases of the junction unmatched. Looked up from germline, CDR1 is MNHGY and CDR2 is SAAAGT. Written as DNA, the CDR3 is TGTGCCAGCAGTCAAGGGACAGGGGCCCGCTACACCTTC. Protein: CASSQGTGARYTF.

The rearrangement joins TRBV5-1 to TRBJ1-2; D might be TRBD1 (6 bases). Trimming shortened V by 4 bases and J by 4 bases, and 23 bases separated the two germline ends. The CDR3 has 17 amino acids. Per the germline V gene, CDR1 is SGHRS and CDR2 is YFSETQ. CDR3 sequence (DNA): TGCGCCAGCAGCGCCACCGCCGATCAGGGGACGTTCTATGGCTACACCTTC. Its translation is CASSATADQGTFYGYTF.

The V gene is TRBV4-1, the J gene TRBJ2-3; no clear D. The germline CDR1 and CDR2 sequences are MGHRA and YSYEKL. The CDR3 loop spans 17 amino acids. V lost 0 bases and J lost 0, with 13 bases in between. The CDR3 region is CASSQEGRQSSTDTQYF. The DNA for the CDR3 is TGCGCCAGCAGCCAAGAAGGGCGGCAGTCTAGCACAGATACGCAGTATTTT.

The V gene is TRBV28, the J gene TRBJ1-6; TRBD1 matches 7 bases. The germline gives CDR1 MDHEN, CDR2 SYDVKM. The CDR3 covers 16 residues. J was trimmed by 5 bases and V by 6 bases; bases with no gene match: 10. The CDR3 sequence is CASRPGQRTNNSPLHF. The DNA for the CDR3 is TGTGCCAGCAGACCGGGACAGCGCACCAATAATTCACCCCTCCACTTT.

The CDR3 spells CSVEVVGTEQYF. DNA for the CDR3: TGCAGCGTTGAAGTGGTAGGAACCGAGCAGTACTTC. The gene calls are TRBV29-1 and TRBJ2-7; D ambiguous. Trimming removed 1 base from V and 6 bases from J, with 10 bases in between. From germline, CDR1 is SQVTM and CDR2 ANQGSEA. The CDR3 covers 12 residues.

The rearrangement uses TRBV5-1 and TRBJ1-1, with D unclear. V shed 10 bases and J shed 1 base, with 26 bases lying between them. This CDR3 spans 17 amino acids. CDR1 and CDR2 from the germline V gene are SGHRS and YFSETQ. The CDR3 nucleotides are TGCGCCTCAAGCAATGGGGTGCGGGAGTACCGGAACACTGAAGCTTTCTTT. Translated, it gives CASSNGVREYRNTEAFF.

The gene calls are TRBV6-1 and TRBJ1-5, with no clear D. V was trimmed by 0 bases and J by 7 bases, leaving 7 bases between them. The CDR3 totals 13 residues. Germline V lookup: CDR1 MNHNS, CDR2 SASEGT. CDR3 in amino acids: CASSEALTQPQHF. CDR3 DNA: TGTGCCAGCAGTGAAGCGCTAACACAGCCCCAGCATTTT.